These T cell receptor beta chains were read from a single sample in a study of cytomegalovirus exposure and HLA in healthy donors. Clones were read by immunoSEQ multiplex PCR, and TCRdb kept only the in-frame ones, dropping some. The profile shows some 150,000 clones, 9.7% of them singletons. The sequenced sample was PBMCs. All receptors derive from a man aged 45-65 years in good health and CMV-seronegative. The CDR3 runs from the conserved cysteine through the conserved F or W. A D gene is named only where the DNA matches it firmly. The size field is filled for only some rows; it gives once, few, many or a size class.

abundance: few
d_gene: TRBD1
j_gene: TRBJ2-7
v_gene: TRBV10-3
CDR3nt: TGTGCCATCAGAGGACAGGGGTCGGCCTACGAGCAGTACTTC
CDR3aa: CAIRGQGSAYEQYF

abundance: NA
d_gene: TRBD1
j_gene: TRBJ1-4
v_gene: TRBV6-5
CDR3nt: TGTGCCAGCAGTTACCACAGGGGGGCTGAAAAACTGTTTTTT
CDR3aa: CASSYHRGAEKLFF

abundance: few
d_gene: NA
j_gene: TRBJ1-1
v_gene: TRBV10-3
CDR3nt: TGTGCCATCAGTACTTCAGGGGACACTGGAGCTTTCTTT
CDR3aa: CAISTSGDTGAFF

abundance: NA
d_gene: NA
j_gene: TRBJ1-5
v_gene: TRBV9
CDR3nt: TGTGCCAGCAGTCGTCGGGGGGCTGTGAAGCCCCAGCATTTT
CDR3aa: CASSRRGAVKPQHF

abundance: few
d_gene: NA
j_gene: TRBJ1-1
v_gene: TRBV7-9
CDR3nt: TGTGCCAGCAGCTCTCCAAGGGGTGAAGCTTTCTTT
CDR3aa: CASSSPRGEAFF

abundance: NA
d_gene: TRBD1
j_gene: TRBJ1-5
v_gene: TRBV2
CDR3nt: TGTGCCAGCACGGGACAGGGAGGCAATCGGCCCCAGCATTTT
CDR3aa: CASTGQGGNRPQHF

abundance: NA
d_gene: TRBD1
j_gene: TRBJ2-7
v_gene: TRBV5-1
CDR3nt: TGCGCCAGCAGCTCTGTGGACAGGGGGCTAGTGGAGCAGTACTTC
CDR3aa: CASSSVDRGLVEQYF

abundance: NA
d_gene: TRBD2
j_gene: TRBJ2-5
v_gene: TRBV19
CDR3nt: TGTGCCAGTAGTCCCCGGACTAGCGGGAGCTTCCAAGAGACCCAGTACTTC
CDR3aa: CASSPRTSGSFQETQYF

abundance: NA
d_gene: TRBD1
j_gene: TRBJ1-1
v_gene: TRBV7-8
CDR3nt: TGTGCCAGCAGCGGGGACAGAAAGAACACTGAAGCTTTCTTT
CDR3aa: CASSGDRKNTEAFF

abundance: few
d_gene: NA
j_gene: TRBJ1-1
v_gene: TRBV5-5
CDR3nt: TGTGCCAGCAGCTTGGAGCGAGAAGGCGCTGAAGCTTTCTTT
CDR3aa: CASSLEREGAEAFF

abundance: few
d_gene: TRBD1
j_gene: TRBJ2-2
v_gene: TRBV6-1
CDR3nt: TGTGCCAGCAGCCGGGCAGGGGGCGACGGGGAGCTGTTTTTT
CDR3aa: CASSRAGGDGELFF

abundance: NA
d_gene: TRBD2
j_gene: TRBJ2-3
v_gene: TRBV28
CDR3nt: TGTGCCAGCAGCAACGCACTAGCGATGACAGATACGCAGTATTTT
CDR3aa: CASSNALAMTDTQYF

abundance: few
d_gene: NA
j_gene: TRBJ2-3
v_gene: TRBV7-8
CDR3nt: TGTGCCAGCAGCTTAACCAGGGGCACAGATACGCAGTATTTT
CDR3aa: CASSLTRGTDTQYF

abundance: few
d_gene: TRBD1
j_gene: TRBJ1-5
v_gene: TRBV2
CDR3nt: TGTGCCAGCAGTGAAAGTAGGGGGACAGGAGATCAGCCCCAGCATTTT
CDR3aa: CASSESRGTGDQPQHF

abundance: NA
d_gene: TRBD1
j_gene: TRBJ1-1
v_gene: TRBV7-9
CDR3nt: TGTGCCAGCAGTGGGACAGGGAAAGCTTTCTTT
CDR3aa: CASSGTGKAFF

abundance: NA
d_gene: TRBD1
j_gene: TRBJ1-1
v_gene: TRBV4-1
CDR3nt: TGCGCCAGCAGCCAGGAGGACAGGGATAACACTGAAGCTTTCTTT
CDR3aa: CASSQEDRDNTEAFF

abundance: NA
d_gene: TRBD1
j_gene: TRBJ1-4
v_gene: TRBV5-1
CDR3nt: TGCGCCAGCAGCTTGGATGGACAGGGCTTACACAATGAAAAACTGTTTTTT
CDR3aa: CASSLDGQGLHNEKLFF

abundance: few
d_gene: NA
j_gene: TRBJ2-7
v_gene: TRBV1
CDR3nt: TGCACCAGCAGCCAAGATTTGGCGGGAGGGCCGCACGAGCAGTACTTC
CDR3aa: CTSSQDLAGGPHEQYF

abundance: few
d_gene: TRBD1
j_gene: TRBJ1-6
v_gene: TRBV2
CDR3nt: TGTGCCAGCAGTGGGACAGGGGCCCAAAATTCACCCCTCCACTTT
CDR3aa: CASSGTGAQNSPLHF

abundance: NA
d_gene: TRBD2
j_gene: TRBJ2-5
v_gene: TRBV5-6
CDR3nt: TGTGCCAGCAGCAGAAGACTAGCGGGGGGGCAAGAGACCCAGTACTTC
CDR3aa: CASSRRLAGGQETQYF

abundance: NA
d_gene: NA
j_gene: TRBJ1-1
v_gene: TRBV6-1
CDR3nt: TGTGCCAGCAGTCCCAGGGGAGACACTGAAGCTTTCTTT
CDR3aa: CASSPRGDTEAFF

abundance: few
d_gene: NA
j_gene: TRBJ1-3
v_gene: TRBV14
CDR3nt: TGTGCCAGCAGCCAAGATGGCAGGGTAAACACCATATATTTT
CDR3aa: CASSQDGRVNTIYF

abundance: NA
d_gene: NA
j_gene: TRBJ1-2
v_gene: TRBV19
CDR3nt: TGTGCCAGTAGTATGAATGCGCTTGGCTACACCTTC
CDR3aa: CASSMNALGYTF

abundance: few
d_gene: TRBD2
j_gene: TRBJ2-7
v_gene: TRBV11-2
CDR3nt: TGTGCCAGCAGTAGCCGGCTCGAAAAACTAGCGAACCCGACCTACGAGCAGTACTTC
CDR3aa: CASSSRLEKLANPTYEQYF

abundance: few
d_gene: NA
j_gene: TRBJ1-5
v_gene: TRBV27
CDR3nt: TGTGCCAGCAGTTTACAGGTTAGCAATCAGCCCCAGCATTTT
CDR3aa: CASSLQVSNQPQHF

abundance: NA
d_gene: TRBD1
j_gene: TRBJ2-7
v_gene: TRBV9
CDR3nt: TGTGCCAGCAGCGTAACGACAGGGGCCCCCTACGAGCAGTACTTC
CDR3aa: CASSVTTGAPYEQYF

abundance: NA
d_gene: TRBD2
j_gene: TRBJ2-5
v_gene: TRBV6-5
CDR3nt: TGTGCCAGCAGCCCCGTTGCGGGGGACCTAGAGACCCAGTACTTC
CDR3aa: CASSPVAGDLETQYF

abundance: few
d_gene: NA
j_gene: TRBJ2-7
v_gene: TRBV10-1
CDR3nt: TGCGCCAGCAGTGCTAGTTCAACCTACGAGCAGTACTTC
CDR3aa: CASSASSTYEQYF

abundance: NA
d_gene: NA
j_gene: TRBJ1-4
v_gene: TRBV5-1
CDR3nt: TGCGCCAGCAGCTTGGCCGGGACAACTCGGGAAAAACTGTTTTTT
CDR3aa: CASSLAGTTREKLFF

abundance: NA
d_gene: NA
j_gene: TRBJ1-6
v_gene: TRBV4-1
CDR3nt: TGCGCCAGCAGCCAAGGCGGCAGTCATTCGCGCCTCCACTTT
CDR3aa: CASSQGGSHSRLHF

abundance: NA
d_gene: NA
j_gene: TRBJ2-5
v_gene: TRBV7-9
CDR3nt: TGTGCCAGCAGCGGGGCCAAAAGCTATCAAGAGACCCAGTACTTC
CDR3aa: CASSGAKSYQETQYF

abundance: NA
d_gene: NA
j_gene: TRBJ1-5
v_gene: TRBV6-4
CDR3nt: TGTGCCAGCAGTGGTAGGGGGGGTAGCAATCAGCCCCAGCATTTT
CDR3aa: CASSGRGGSNQPQHF

abundance: NA
d_gene: NA
j_gene: TRBJ2-2
v_gene: TRBV21-1
CDR3nt: TGTGCCAGCAGCACCACGGCTGGGGGGGTCCCCACCGGGGAGCTGTTTTTT
CDR3aa: CASSTTAGGVPTGELFF

abundance: few
d_gene: TRBD2
j_gene: TRBJ2-7
v_gene: TRBV6-5
CDR3nt: TGTGCCAGCAGTCCTACCAAGCGGGGGGCGTACGAGCAGTACTTC
CDR3aa: CASSPTKRGAYEQYF

abundance: NA
d_gene: TRBD2
j_gene: TRBJ2-2
v_gene: TRBV10-1
CDR3nt: TGCGCCAGCAGCCCTAGCGGGGGCACCGGGGAGCTGTTTTTT
CDR3aa: CASSPSGGTGELFF

abundance: few
d_gene: TRBD1
j_gene: TRBJ1-2
v_gene: TRBV27
CDR3nt: TGTGCCAGCAGCAGGGGGAACTATGGCTACACCTTC
CDR3aa: CASSRGNYGYTF

abundance: NA
d_gene: TRBD1
j_gene: TRBJ2-1
v_gene: TRBV2
CDR3nt: TGTGCCAGCAGTCCCCGGGACAGGGGTGGAAATGAGCAGTTCTTC
CDR3aa: CASSPRDRGGNEQFF

abundance: NA
d_gene: NA
j_gene: TRBJ1-5
v_gene: TRBV10-3
CDR3nt: TGTGCCATCAGTGGAACAGAAAAACAGCCCCAGCATTTT
CDR3aa: CAISGTEKQPQHF

abundance: few
d_gene: NA
j_gene: TRBJ1-1
v_gene: TRBV19
CDR3nt: TGTGCCATTTCGAGACAGTCCCCCTCTGAAGCTTTCTTT
CDR3aa: CAISRQSPSEAFF

abundance: few
d_gene: NA
j_gene: TRBJ2-5
v_gene: TRBV10-3
CDR3nt: TGTGCCATCAGTGAAAGGGGTAGTGCGGAGACCCAGTACTTC
CDR3aa: CAISERGSAETQYF

abundance: few
d_gene: TRBD2
j_gene: TRBJ2-7
v_gene: TRBV6-1
CDR3nt: TGTGCCAGCAGTGAATTACAGCGGGGGCTCTCCGAGCAGTACTTC
CDR3aa: CASSELQRGLSEQYF

abundance: few
d_gene: TRBD1
j_gene: TRBJ1-1
v_gene: TRBV30
CDR3nt: TGTGCCTGGAGTAATGCCCTCGGGGGCAGGGGGCGAGCTTTCTTT
CDR3aa: CAWSNALGGRGRAFF

abundance: NA
d_gene: NA
j_gene: TRBJ1-1
v_gene: TRBV9
CDR3nt: TGTGCCAGCAGCGTAGAAGGGGGCACTGAAGCTTTCTTT
CDR3aa: CASSVEGGTEAFF

abundance: NA
d_gene: NA
j_gene: TRBJ1-3
v_gene: TRBV5-6
CDR3nt: TGTGCCAGCAGCCGTTGGCTTGGCAGTCCCATTGGAAACACCATATATTTT
CDR3aa: CASSRWLGSPIGNTIYF

abundance: few
d_gene: NA
j_gene: TRBJ2-7
v_gene: TRBV2
CDR3nt: TGTGCCAGCAGTGTACGGCAGCGAGGATCCTACGAGCAGTACTTC
CDR3aa: CASSVRQRGSYEQYF

abundance: few
d_gene: NA
j_gene: TRBJ2-7
v_gene: TRBV4-1
CDR3nt: TGCGCCAGCAGCCAAGATAGGCGGGAAGGGCCCTACGAGCAGTACTTC
CDR3aa: CASSQDRREGPYEQYF

abundance: NA
d_gene: TRBD1
j_gene: TRBJ1-4
v_gene: TRBV14
CDR3nt: TGTGCCAGCAGCCAAACACAGGGGTTTAATGAAAAACTGTTTTTT
CDR3aa: CASSQTQGFNEKLFF

abundance: NA
d_gene: NA
j_gene: TRBJ1-3
v_gene: TRBV9
CDR3nt: TGTGCCAGCAATCGCGGGGGCCCTATGGGAAACACCATATATTTT
CDR3aa: CASNRGGPMGNTIYF

abundance: NA
d_gene: NA
j_gene: TRBJ2-7
v_gene: TRBV30
CDR3nt: TGTGCCTGGACCGCCTGGGGCGGATCCTACGAGCAGTACTTC
CDR3aa: CAWTAWGGSYEQYF

abundance: NA
d_gene: NA
j_gene: TRBJ2-1
v_gene: TRBV7-9
CDR3nt: TGTGCCAGCAGTCGAAGAAGCGGAGACTACAATGAGCAGTTCTTC
CDR3aa: CASSRRSGDYNEQFF

abundance: few
d_gene: TRBD2
j_gene: TRBJ2-1
v_gene: TRBV19
CDR3nt: TGTGCCAGTAGTAAGGGAGGGGTATCCTACAATGAGCAGTTCTTC
CDR3aa: CASSKGGVSYNEQFF

abundance: few
d_gene: NA
j_gene: TRBJ2-2
v_gene: TRBV2
CDR3nt: TGTGCCAGCAGTGAAGACCCAGGGTCCGGGGAGCTGTTTTTT
CDR3aa: CASSEDPGSGELFF

abundance: few
d_gene: TRBD2
j_gene: TRBJ2-1
v_gene: TRBV29-1
CDR3nt: TGCAGCGTTGAAGATCCGACTAGCGGGAGATACAATGAGCAGTTCTTC
CDR3aa: CSVEDPTSGRYNEQFF

abundance: few
d_gene: TRBD1
j_gene: TRBJ1-5
v_gene: TRBV30
CDR3nt: TGTGCCTGGACGACAGGGTTTGATCAGCCCCAGCATTTT
CDR3aa: CAWTTGFDQPQHF

abundance: few
d_gene: NA
j_gene: TRBJ1-3
v_gene: TRBV19
CDR3nt: TGTGCCAGTAGTATAGTCCGCGGTCAATCTGGAAACACCATATATTTT
CDR3aa: CASSIVRGQSGNTIYF